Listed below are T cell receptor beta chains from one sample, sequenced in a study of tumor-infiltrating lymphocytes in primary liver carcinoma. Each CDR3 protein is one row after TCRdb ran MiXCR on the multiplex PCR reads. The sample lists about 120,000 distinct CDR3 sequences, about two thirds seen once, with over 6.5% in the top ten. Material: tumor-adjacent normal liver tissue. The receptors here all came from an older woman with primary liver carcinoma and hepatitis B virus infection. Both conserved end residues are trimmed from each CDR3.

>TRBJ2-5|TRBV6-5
ASSYSTSGRRETQY
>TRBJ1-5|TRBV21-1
ASSKATERYSNQPQH
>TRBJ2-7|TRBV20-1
SASTGSPRSEQY
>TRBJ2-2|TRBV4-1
ASSQGWGRGNTGELF
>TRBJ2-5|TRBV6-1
ASSRGEGSDSETQY
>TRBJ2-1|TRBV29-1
SVDGYRSHEEQF
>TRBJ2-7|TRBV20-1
SAGRGLSYEQY
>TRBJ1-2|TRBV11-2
ASSYQTGAIYCYT
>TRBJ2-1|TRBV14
ASSRQQGGEQF
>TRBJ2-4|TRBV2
ASSEFGTGGAGAKNTQY
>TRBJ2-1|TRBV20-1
SARDAGAWEQF
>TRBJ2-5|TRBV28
ARSLAKAGDRETQY
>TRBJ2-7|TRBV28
ASSRQGSYKQY
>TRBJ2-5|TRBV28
ASSQGTGPQETQY
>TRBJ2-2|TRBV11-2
TSSYGSQNTRELF
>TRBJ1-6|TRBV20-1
SARPGRENSPLH
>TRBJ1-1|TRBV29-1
SVAKGGRNTEAF
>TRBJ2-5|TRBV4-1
ASSQRQDRSQETQY
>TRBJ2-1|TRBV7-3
ASSLTKSSYNEQF
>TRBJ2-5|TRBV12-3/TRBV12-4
ASSQDGTQY